The T cell receptor (beta chain) described here comes from a study of T cells in Graves' hyperthyroidism and ophthalmopathy. Overall study results and limits: Model output signaled ophthalmopathy a median 6.5 months ahead of onset.

With regard to this clonotype: What it recognizes is unknown.

V shed 0 bases and J 2 bases; nucleotides not matched to a gene: 11. Germline assignment: CDR1 LNHDA and CDR2 SQIVND (reference sequence). The CDR3 loop spans 19 amino acids. Template material for amplifying TCR beta CDR3 regions consisted of RNA transcripts. RT-PCR in the first round (using the HTBI primer set) targeted the TCR CDR3. TCRdb recomputed calls from the multiplex PCR reads with MiXCR, one row per CDR3 protein. Of some 180,000 distinct CDR3 sequences in the sample, around 16% were seen once. The receptor comes from a woman aged 45 to 65 with Graves' hyperthyroidism. V and J are TRBV19 and TRBJ2-7; TRBD2 matches at 12 bases. Material: blood. This CDR3 is CASSIDLWGLAGPPYEQYF. CDR3 bases: TGTGCCAGTAGTATAGATCTATGGGGACTAGCGGGCCCGCCCTACGAGCAGTACTTC.